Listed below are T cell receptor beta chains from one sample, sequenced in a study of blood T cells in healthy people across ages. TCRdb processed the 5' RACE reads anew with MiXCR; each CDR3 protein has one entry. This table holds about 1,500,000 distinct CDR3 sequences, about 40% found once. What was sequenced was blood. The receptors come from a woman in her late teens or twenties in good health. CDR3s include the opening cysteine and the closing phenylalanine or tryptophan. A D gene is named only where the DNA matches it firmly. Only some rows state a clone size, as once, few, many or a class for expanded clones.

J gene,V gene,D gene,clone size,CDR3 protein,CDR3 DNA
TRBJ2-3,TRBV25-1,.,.,CASSEVAEKDTQYF,TGTGCCAGCAGTGAGGTAGCGGAGAAAGATACGCAGTATTTT
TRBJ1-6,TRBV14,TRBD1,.,CASGHRSFGTGNNNSPLHF,TGTGCCAGCGGCCACCGATCCTTCGGGACAGGGAACAATAATTCACCCCTCCACTTT
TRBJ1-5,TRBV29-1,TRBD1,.,CSVGGTGEGQPQHF,TGCAGCGTTGGGGGGACAGGGGAGGGCCAGCCCCAGCATTTT
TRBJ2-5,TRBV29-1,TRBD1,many,CSVYSGQGGETQYF,TGCAGCGTCTACTCGGGACAGGGGGGAGAGACCCAGTACTTC
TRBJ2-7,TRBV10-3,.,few,CAISGGVKGPAYEQYF,TGTGCCATCAGTGGGGGGGTTAAAGGTCCAGCCTACGAGCAGTACTTC
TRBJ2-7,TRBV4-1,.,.,CASSQVAGPYNEQYF,TGCGCCAGCAGCCAAGTGGCGGGACCCTACAATGAGCAGTACTTC
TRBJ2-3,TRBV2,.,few,CASRNSIGVDTQYF,TGTGCCAGCAGGAATAGTATCGGAGTAGATACGCAGTATTTT
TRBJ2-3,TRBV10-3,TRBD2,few,CAISESGTSSGTDTQYF,TGTGCCATCAGTGAGTCGGGGACTAGCTCCGGCACAGATACGCAGTATTTT
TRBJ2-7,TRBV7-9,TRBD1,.,CASSLQGQGRNEQYF,TGTGCCAGCAGCCTCCAAGGACAGGGAAGGAATGAGCAGTACTTC
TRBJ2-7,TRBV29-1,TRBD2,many,CSVGTSSSREQYF,TGCAGCGTTGGGACTAGTTCCTCAAGGGAGCAGTACTTC
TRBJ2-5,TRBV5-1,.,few,CASSVSLVAETQYF,TGCGCCAGCAGCGTAAGTCTAGTTGCGGAGACCCAGTACTTC
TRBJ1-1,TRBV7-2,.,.,CASSLVVSGQGATEAFF,TGTGCCAGCAGCTTAGTCGTAAGCGGGCAGGGCGCCACTGAAGCTTTCTTT
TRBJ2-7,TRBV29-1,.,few,CSVEDPETYEQYF,TGCAGCGTTGAAGATCCTGAGACCTACGAGCAGTACTTC
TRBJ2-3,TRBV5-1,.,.,CASSWGLSDTQYF,TGCGCCAGCAGCTGGGGACTTTCAGATACGCAGTATTTT
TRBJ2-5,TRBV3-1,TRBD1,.,CASSQRRDRRETQYF,TGTGCCAGCAGCCAACGCCGGGACAGGAGAGAGACCCAGTACTTC
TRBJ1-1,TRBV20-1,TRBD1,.,CSARVGTGGALNTEAFF,TGCAGTGCTAGAGTAGGGACAGGGGGAGCGTTGAACACTGAAGCTTTCTTT
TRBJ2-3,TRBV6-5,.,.,CASSWGPADTQYF,TGTGCCAGCAGTTGGGGGCCTGCAGATACGCAGTATTTT
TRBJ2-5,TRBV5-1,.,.,CASSLGRENEQYF,TGCGCCAGCAGCTTGGGCAGGGAAAATGAGCAGTACTTC
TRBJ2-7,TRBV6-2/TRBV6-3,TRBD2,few,CASQAGREAYEQYF,TGTGCCTCCCAGGCGGGGCGGGAGGCCTACGAGCAGTACTTC
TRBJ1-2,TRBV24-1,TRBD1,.,CATGETGKYGYTF,TGTGCCACAGGGGAGACAGGGAAATATGGCTACACCTTC
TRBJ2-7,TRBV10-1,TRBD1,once,CASSESGTGTCEQYF,TGCGCCAGCAGTGAGTCCGGGACAGGGACCTGCGAGCAGTACTTC
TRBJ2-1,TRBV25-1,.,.,CASSEAPGAYEQFF,TGTGCCAGCAGTGAAGCGCCGGGGGCCTACGAGCAGTTCTTC
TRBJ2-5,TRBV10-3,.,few,CAISALGGHQETQYF,TGTGCCATCAGCGCCTTGGGGGGGCACCAAGAGACCCAGTACTTC
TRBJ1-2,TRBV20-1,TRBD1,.,CSAYGTGDYGYTF,TGCAGTGCTTATGGGACAGGGGACTATGGCTACACCTTC
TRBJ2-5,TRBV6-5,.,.,CATRRASQETQYF,TGTGCCACTCGGCGGGCATCCCAAGAGACCCAGTACTTC
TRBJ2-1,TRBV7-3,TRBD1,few,CASSLLGTDISNEQFF,TGTGCCAGCAGCCTTTTAGGGACAGATATTTCCAATGAGCAGTTCTTC
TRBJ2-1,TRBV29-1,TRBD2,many,CSVTEAGLNEQFF,TGCAGCGTTACCGAAGCGGGACTTAATGAGCAGTTCTTC
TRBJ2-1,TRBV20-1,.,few,CSASRGIDNEQFF,TGCAGTGCTAGTAGAGGAATAGACAATGAGCAGTTCTTC
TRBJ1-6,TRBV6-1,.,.,CASSRDGWSSYNSPLHF,TGTGCCAGCAGCCGGGACGGATGGAGCTCCTATAATTCACCCCTCCACTTT
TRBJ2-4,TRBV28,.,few,CASSLEGVGGNIQYF,TGTGCCAGCAGTTTAGAGGGGGTAGGTGGAAACATTCAGTACTTC
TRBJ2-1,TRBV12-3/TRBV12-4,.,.,CASRTLGFDEQFF,TGTGCCAGCAGAACGTTGGGTTTCGATGAGCAGTTCTTC
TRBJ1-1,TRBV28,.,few,CASSLYGPEAFF,TGTGCCAGCAGTTTATACGGGCCTGAAGCTTTCTTT
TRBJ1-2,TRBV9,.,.,CASSPAAGLNYGYTF,TGTGCCAGCAGCCCTGCGGCAGGGCTGAACTATGGCTACACCTTC
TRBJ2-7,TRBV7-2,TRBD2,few,CASSLGTSTHGEQYF,TGTGCCAGCAGCCTTGGGACTAGCACTCATGGCGAGCAGTACTTC
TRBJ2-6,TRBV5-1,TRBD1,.,CASSMGQLSSGANVLTF,TGCGCCAGCAGCATGGGACAGCTCAGCTCTGGGGCCAACGTCCTGACTTTC
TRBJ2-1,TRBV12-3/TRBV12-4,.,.,CASSLDDRLNEQFF,TGTGCCAGCAGCCTGGACGACAGGCTCAATGAGCAGTTCTTC
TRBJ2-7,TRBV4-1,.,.,CASSIVGDLSYKQYF,TGCGCCAGCAGCATAGTAGGAGACCTGAGCTACAAGCAGTACTTC
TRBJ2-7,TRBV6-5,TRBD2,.,CASSYSAFSSGIRGREQYF,TGTGCCAGCAGTTACTCAGCCTTTTCTAGCGGGATTCGGGGACGCGAGCAGTACTTC
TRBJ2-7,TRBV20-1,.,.,CSASIRSFAGEQYF,TGCAGTGCCAGTATCAGGAGCTTTGCAGGCGAGCAGTACTTC
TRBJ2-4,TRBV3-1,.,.,CASSQDTRKYF,TGTGCCAGCAGCCAAGATACTAGGAAGTACTTC
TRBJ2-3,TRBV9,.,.,CASSGGGGLSTDTQYF,TGTGCCAGCAGCGGGGGCGGGGGCCTTAGCACAGATACGCAGTATTTT
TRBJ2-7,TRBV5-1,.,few,CASRYRDYEQYF,TGCGCCAGCAGGTACAGAGACTACGAGCAGTACTTC
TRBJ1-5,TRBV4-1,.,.,CASSQGGGGFPSQHF,TGCGCCAGCAGCCAAGGGGGGGGCGGGTTTCCGTCCCAGCATTTT
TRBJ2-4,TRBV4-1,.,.,CASSQPGPAKNIQYF,TGCGCCAGCAGCCAACCAGGTCCGGCCAAAAACATTCAGTACTTC
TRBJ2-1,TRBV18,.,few,CASSPPVGSNEQFF,TGTGCCAGCTCACCACCCGTGGGGAGCAATGAGCAGTTCTTC
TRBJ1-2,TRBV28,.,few,CASSLIYDYGYTF,TGTGCCAGCAGTTTGATCTATGACTATGGCTACACCTTC
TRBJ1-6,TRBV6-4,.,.,CAREGSSYNSPLHF,TGTGCCCGAGAAGGCAGCTCCTATAATTCACCCCTCCACTTT
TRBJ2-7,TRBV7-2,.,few,CASSLGVNNEQYF,TGTGCCAGCAGCTTAGGCGTTAACAATGAGCAGTACTTC
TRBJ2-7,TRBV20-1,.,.,CSAPTVSYEQYF,TGCAGTGCCCCGACAGTTTCCTACGAGCAGTACTTC